The sequence of this TCR beta chain was determined in a study of CD8 T cell repertoires and HIV-1 epitope variants. Looking at the study overall: Epitopes were three Gag families plus Nef HW9 and YT9.

CDR1 and CDR2 from the germline V gene are SEHNR and FQNEAQ (reference sequence). There are 15 residues in the CDR3. The V end was cut by 3 bases, the J end by 7 bases, with 16 bases between. Produced via immunoSEQ multiplex PCR; TCRdb's table is partial and in-frame only. The sample contains 5,100 or so clones, approximately 71% of which appear only once. A remark on this clone: Antigen: not known.

The sample consisted of cultured CD8+ T cells derived from PBMCs. This chain connects TRBV7-9 to TRBJ1-5, with D perhaps matching TRBD1 (6 bases). The TCR was taken from a male donor with HIV. Written as DNA, the CDR3 is TGTGCCAGCAGCTTGGATGGGGGCCGAGACCAGCCCCAGCATTTT. This translates into CASSLDGGRDQPQHF.